A single sample gave rise to the 27 T cell receptor beta chains below, sequenced in a study of early T cells in non-severe SARS-CoV-2 infection. One entry per CDR3 protein results from TCRdb running MiXCR on the 5' RACE reads. Of about 83,000 distinct CDR3 sequences in the sample, roughly an eighth are singletons; the top ten hold less than 8.5%. Sequencing was carried out using whole blood. The receptors stem from an adult who was a healthcare worker with PCR-confirmed SARS-CoV-2 infection or an uninfected control (not recorded which).

This chain connects TRBV10-3 to TRBJ1-5; perhaps TRBD1 as D (6 bases). The CDR3 is made up of 13 amino acids. V was trimmed by 8 bases and J by 5 bases, leaving 13 bases between them. The germline V gene has CDR1 ENHRY and CDR2 SYGVKD. CDR3 DNA sequence: TGTGCCATCTCCCCGGGGGGCCATCAGCCCCAGCATTTT. Translation gives CAISPGGHQPQHF.

The chain couples TRBV6-6 to TRBJ2-4; no clear D gene. Per germline, CDR1 MNHNY and CDR2 SVGAGI (reference sequence). The V and J ends lost 7 bases and 2 bases respectively, with 18 bases between them. The CDR3 runs 16 residues. CDR3 loop: CASKRTETFTKNIQYF. CDR3 DNA sequence: TGTGCCAGCAAGAGGACGGAAACTTTTACCAAAAACATTCAGTACTTC.

This clonotype was seen only a few times. The chain joins TRBV6-6 to TRBJ2-6; D gene unclear. The CDR3 is 15 amino acids. The V end was cut by 0 bases, the J end by 4 bases, with 7 bases between. Per the germline V gene, CDR1 is MNHNY and CDR2 is SVGAGI (reference sequence). Here the CDR3 reads CASSYSRLGANVLTF. CDR3 DNA sequence: TGTGCCAGCAGTTACTCGAGGCTCGGGGCCAACGTCCTGACTTTC.

The sample holds many counts of this clonotype. This rearrangement joins TRBV5-1 to TRBJ1-4, with D unclear. The CDR3 covers 14 residues. V lost 0 bases and J 4 bases, leaving 7 bases between the germline ends. Germline CDR1 and CDR2: SGHRS and YFSETQ. The CDR3 protein is CASSLDGINEKLFF. CDR3 DNA sequence: TGCGCCAGCAGCTTGGACGGGATTAATGAAAAACTGTTTTTT.

This clonotype was seen more than once but under ten times. This chain connects TRBV18 to TRBJ2-5, with D perhaps TRBD1 (6 bases). V was clipped by 0 bases and J by 6 bases, with 17 bases between them. From germline, CDR1 is KGHSH and CDR2 LQKENI. This CDR3 has 16 amino acids. The CDR3 nucleotides are TGTGCCAGCTCACCACCGGTAGGGGGATACATGAAGACCCAGTACTTC. Translated: CASSPPVGGYMKTQYF.

This chain connects TRBV5-1 to TRBJ1-5, with 10 nucleotides matching TRBD1. Germline V gene data show CDR1 as SGHRS and CDR2 as YFSETQ. There are 17 residues in the CDR3. The V and J ends lost 4 bases and 2 bases, in that order; junction bases with no gene match: 9. CDR3 sequence: CASSPMGGTGGNQPQHF. The CDR3 DNA reads as TGCGCCAGCAGCCCCATGGGGGGGACAGGGGGCAATCAGCCCCAGCATTTT.

This clonotype has only a few counts. The chain joins TRBV18 to TRBJ2-3; 10 nucleotides match TRBD1. V shed 4 bases, J shed 1 base, and the junction held 2 bases outside the gene matches. The CDR3 has 15 residues. Germline V gene sequence: CDR1 KGHSH, CDR2 LQKENI. The CDR3 loop reads CASSRGQGGTDTQYF. For the CDR3, the DNA is TGTGCCAGCTCACGAGGACAGGGGGGCACAGATACGCAGTATTTT. Filled out from reference TRBV18 and TRBJ2-3, the complete variable domain reads NAGVMQNPRHLVRRRGQEARLRCSPMKGHSHVYWYRQLPEEGLKFMVYLQKENIIDESGMPKERFSAEFPKEGPSILRIQQVVRGDSAAYFCASSRGQGGTDTQYFGPGTRLTVL.

A few counts support this clonotype. This chain connects TRBV20-1 to TRBJ2-7; TRBD2 agrees at 11 bases. CDR1 and CDR2 from the germline V gene are DFQATT and SNEGSKA (reference sequence). The CDR3 consists of 15 residues. With 5 bases clipped from V and 4 bases from J, the junction kept 10 bases outside the gene matches. CDR3 in amino acids: CSAHYYSGRAYEQYF. CDR3 DNA: TGCAGTGCTCACTATTATAGCGGGAGGGCTTACGAGCAGTACTTC.

This clonotype was seen at least ten times. The V and J genes are TRBV7-8 and TRBJ1-1, with 7 bases that match TRBD1. There are 14 residues in the CDR3. CDR1 and CDR2 from the germline V gene are SGHVS and FQNEAQ. V lost 4 bases and J lost 3; bases outside the gene matches: 5. Written as DNA, the CDR3 is TGTGCCAGCAGCTACTCTGGGACAGACACTGAAGCTTTCTTT. This codes for CASSYSGTDTEAFF. The variable domain in full, with the rest retrieved from reference TRBV7-8 and TRBJ1-1, is GAGVSQSPRYKVAKRGQDVALRCDPISGHVSLFWYQQALGQGPEFLTYFQNEAQLDKSGLPSDRFFAERPEGSVSTLKIQRTQQEDSAVYLCASSYSGTDTEAFFGQGTRLTVV.

The table lists this clonotype with many counts. This rearrangement joins TRBV7-9 to TRBJ2-1, with D unclear. The germline V gene encodes CDR1 SEHNR and CDR2 FQNEAQ (reference sequence). This CDR3 has 12 amino acids. V shed 2 bases and J shed 5 bases, with 4 bases lying between them. CDR3 region: CASSLTNNEQFF. The CDR3 DNA reads as TGTGCCAGCAGCTTAACCAACAATGAGCAGTTCTTC. The complete variable domain, with remaining parts taken from reference TRBV7-9 and TRBJ2-1, reads DTGVSQNPRHKITKRGQNVTFRCDPISEHNRLYWYRQTLGQGPEFLTYFQNEAQLEKSRLLSDRFSAERPKGSFSTLEIQRTEQGDSAMYLCASSLTNNEQFFGPGTRLTVL.

V and J are TRBV7-9 and TRBJ1-1; D uncertain. From germline, CDR1 is SEHNR and CDR2 FQNEAQ (reference sequence). V was clipped by 4 bases and J by 0 bases, with 12 bases between them. The CDR3 sequence is 15 residues long. CDR3 in DNA: TGTGCCAGCAGCTCTGGTTCAGCTCTGAACACTGAAGCTTTCTTT. Its translation is CASSSGSALNTEAFF. Full variable domain (remainder filled in from reference TRBV7-9 and TRBJ1-1): DTGVSQNPRHKITKRGQNVTFRCDPISEHNRLYWYRQTLGQGPEFLTYFQNEAQLEKSRLLSDRFSAERPKGSFSTLEIQRTEQGDSAMYLCASSSGSALNTEAFFGQGTRLTVV.

CDR3 loop: CASSLDRVAGELFF. Written as DNA, the CDR3 is TGTGCCAGCTCACTGGACAGGGTGGCCGGGGAGCTGTTTTTT. V usage is TRBV18 and J usage is TRBJ2-2; 8 bases line up with TRBD1. J was trimmed by 6 bases and V by 4 bases; bases with no gene match: 4. Germline assignment: CDR1 KGHSH and CDR2 LQKENI. There are 14 residues in the CDR3.

The V gene is TRBV3-1, the J gene TRBJ2-1; 11 bases fit TRBD2. The germline V gene has CDR1 LGHDT and CDR2 YNNKEL (reference sequence). CDR3 length: 15 amino acids. The J segment lost 6 bases and the V segment lost 3 bases, leaving 4 bases of the junction unmatched. Written as DNA, the CDR3 is TGTGCCAGCAGCCACTTTAGCGGGAGGGCCAATGAGCAGTTCTTC. Its translation: CASSHFSGRANEQFF.

The chain recombines TRBV2 with TRBJ2-7, with 9 bases fitting TRBD1. The junction had 10 bases not matched to a gene; V was cut back by 3 bases and J by 7 bases. This CDR3 is built from 15 residues. Germline loops: CDR1 SNHLY, CDR2 FYNNEI. CDR3 DNA sequence: TGTGCCAGCAGTGACCTACTCGGACAGGGGCAAGAGCAGTACTTC. Translated, it gives CASSDLLGQGQEQYF.

The chain employs TRBV5-1 and TRBJ1-1; D remains ambiguous. Per the germline V gene, CDR1 is SGHRS and CDR2 is YFSETQ. The CDR3 runs 15 residues. Trimming took off 5 bases at V and 0 bases at J, with 14 bases between the two ends. CDR3 nucleotide sequence: TGCGCCAGCAGTCGGGGTATTATAATGAACACTGAAGCTTTCTTT. The encoded protein is CASSRGIIMNTEAFF.

There are a few counts of this clonotype. This chain connects TRBV11-1 to TRBJ2-1, with TRBD1 matching 8 bases. CDR3 length: 16 amino acids. The junction had 4 bases not matched to a gene; V was cut back by 1 base and J by 2 bases. The germline gives CDR1 SGHAT, CDR2 FQDESV (reference sequence). The CDR3 here is CASSLVGTGTYNEQFF. Written as DNA, the CDR3 is TGTGCCAGCAGCTTAGTTGGGACAGGAACCTACAATGAGCAGTTCTTC.

This clonotype was observed many times. The V gene is TRBV11-2, the J gene TRBJ2-3; TRBD2 might be the D (5 bases). CDR1 SGHAT and CDR2 FQNNGV come from the germline V gene. The CDR3 spans 12 residues. Trimming stripped 2 bases from V and 6 bases from J, with 6 bases between. CDR3 sequence reads: CASSLSGDTQYF. The CDR3 DNA is TGTGCCAGCAGCTTATCGGGGGATACGCAGTATTTT.

This clonotype has just a few counts. The gene calls are TRBV5-6 and TRBJ2-7; TRBD2 might be the D (5 bases). V lost 4 bases to trimming and J lost 9 bases, with 17 bases between them. Per the germline V gene, CDR1 is SGHDT and CDR2 is YYEEEE. The CDR3 is made up of 13 amino acids. The CDR3 sequence: CASSPGLIQRQYF. CDR3 nucleotide sequence: TGTGCCAGCAGCCCCGGACTCATCCAACGGCAGTACTTC.

The rearrangement uses TRBV29-1 and TRBJ2-7; D may be TRBD1 (5 bases). Deletions cut 4 bases from V and 0 bases from J, with 13 bases between. In germline, CDR1 is SQVTM, CDR2 ANQGSEA. The length of the CDR3 is 14 residues. CDR3 residues: CSVVPKGISYEQYF. In nucleotides, the CDR3 is TGCAGCGTTGTCCCGAAGGGGATCTCCTACGAGCAGTACTTC.

This clonotype showed up just a few times. The J gene is TRBJ2-1, the V gene TRBV20-1; D not resolved. Germline loops: CDR1 DFQATT, CDR2 SNEGSKA (reference sequence). This CDR3 comprises 11 residues. The CDR3 protein is CKGVSYNEQFF. CDR3 in DNA: TGCAAAGGTGTATCCTACAATGAGCAGTTCTTC.

In its sample, this clonotype was seen a few times. J is TRBJ1-2 and V is TRBV29-1, with TRBD1 identical over 8 bases. The CDR3 contains 12 residues. The V and J ends lost 3 bases and 8 bases, in that order; junction bases with no gene match: 5. The V gene's germline CDR1 is SQVTM and CDR2 ANQGSEA. For the CDR3, the DNA is TGCAGCGTTGAGTATCCAGGGGGCGGCTACACCTTC. This translates into CSVEYPGGGYTF.

This clonotype was observed a few times. This chain links TRBV4-1 with TRBJ2-1, with 9 bases matching TRBD1. Trimming took 1 base from V and 12 from J; bases not matched to a gene: 10. Germline values: CDR1 MGHRA, CDR2 YSYEKL. The CDR3 sequence is 15 residues long. The CDR3 nucleotides read TGCGCCAGCAGCCAAGGTTGGACAGGGGAACCAGGGCAGTTCTTC. Translated: CASSQGWTGEPGQFF.

The chain carries TRBV5-1 and TRBJ2-5, with D unclear. The V and J ends lost 4 bases and 0 bases respectively, with 7 bases between them. The CDR3 loop spans 13 amino acids. Germline CDR1 SGHRS, CDR2 YFSETQ. The CDR3, as DNA: TGCGCCAGCAGCCCTCAGTACCAAGAGACCCAGTACTTC. Residues: CASSPQYQETQYF.

This clonotype was seen a few times. CDR3 protein: CASSYMRTGNTEAFF. Written as DNA, the CDR3 is TGTGCCAGCAGCTATATGAGGACAGGGAACACTGAAGCTTTCTTT. This chain joins TRBV7-9 and TRBJ1-1; 7 nucleotides agree with TRBD1. V trimming: 4 bases; J trimming: 1 base; junction bases outside the gene matches: 6. Germline CDR1 reads SEHNR; CDR2 reads FQNEAQ (reference sequence). This CDR3 contains 15 residues. The full variable domain, its missing parts supplied by reference TRBV7-9 and TRBJ1-1, is DTGVSQNPRHKITKRGQNVTFRCDPISEHNRLYWYRQTLGQGPEFLTYFQNEAQLEKSRLLSDRFSAERPKGSFSTLEIQRTEQGDSAMYLCASSYMRTGNTEAFFGQGTRLTVV.

This clonotype came up many times. The chain has TRBV7-2 and TRBJ1-5, with D tentatively TRBD1 (5 bases). The germline V gene encodes CDR1 SGHTA and CDR2 FQGNSA. The length of the CDR3 is 15 residues. Trimming shortened V by 1 base and J by 2 bases, and 9 bases separated the two germline ends. This CDR3 reads CASSLGDVGNQPQHF. In DNA, the CDR3 is TGTGCCAGCAGCTTAGGGGACGTCGGCAATCAGCCCCAGCATTTT.

J is TRBJ1-1 and V is TRBV10-3, with 7 bases that match TRBD1. The J segment lost 6 bases and the V segment lost 6 bases, leaving 10 bases of the junction unmatched. This CDR3 has 14 amino acids. Germline V gene lookup returns CDR1 ENHRY and CDR2 SYGVKD. The CDR3 nucleotides are TGTGCCATCAGCCCGGGACAGTTGAATCCTGAAGCTTTCTTT. Encoded protein: CAISPGQLNPEAFF.

This clonotype was found a few times. This sequence joins TRBV5-5 and TRBJ2-3; unclear D gene. Per the germline V gene, CDR1 is SGHKS and CDR2 is YYEKEE (reference sequence). This CDR3 has 13 residues. Trimming shortened V by 0 bases and J by 5 bases, and 7 bases separated the two germline ends. The CDR3 sequence: CASSLAGQDTQYF. The DNA of the CDR3 is TGTGCCAGCAGCTTGGCCGGCCAAGATACGCAGTATTTT.